The clone carrying this T cell receptor beta chain came up many times. The antigen remains unidentified. The data are from a study of neurological immune-mediated disorders. Study outcomes and limitations: HTLV-1-associated myelopathy had the most TCR clonal expansion, while multiple sclerosis had the least, a level that fell below healthy controls. A possible signature was seen in one related-CDR3 cluster, into which phylogenetic grouping placed the repertoires of 18 of 34 multiple sclerosis patients.

Every sequencing run produced over 200 million TCR-beta sequences that came from 15-18 subjects. TCRdb independently ran MiXCR on the 5' RACE reads; one entry per CDR3 protein. The data hold more than 50,000 distinct CDR3 sequences, with 3% to 4% observed a single time. Deletions cut 1 base from V and 7 bases from J, with 8 bases between. This CDR3 comprises 13 residues. From germline, CDR1 is MDHEN and CDR2 SYDVKM. The chain recombines TRBV28 with TRBJ1-5; no firm D call. This TCR was sampled from an older woman with multiple sclerosis. What was sequenced was PBMCs. The CDR3 reads CASSLLARQPQHF. The DNA of the CDR3 is TGTGCCAGCAGTTTATTAGCTCGACAGCCCCAGCATTTT.